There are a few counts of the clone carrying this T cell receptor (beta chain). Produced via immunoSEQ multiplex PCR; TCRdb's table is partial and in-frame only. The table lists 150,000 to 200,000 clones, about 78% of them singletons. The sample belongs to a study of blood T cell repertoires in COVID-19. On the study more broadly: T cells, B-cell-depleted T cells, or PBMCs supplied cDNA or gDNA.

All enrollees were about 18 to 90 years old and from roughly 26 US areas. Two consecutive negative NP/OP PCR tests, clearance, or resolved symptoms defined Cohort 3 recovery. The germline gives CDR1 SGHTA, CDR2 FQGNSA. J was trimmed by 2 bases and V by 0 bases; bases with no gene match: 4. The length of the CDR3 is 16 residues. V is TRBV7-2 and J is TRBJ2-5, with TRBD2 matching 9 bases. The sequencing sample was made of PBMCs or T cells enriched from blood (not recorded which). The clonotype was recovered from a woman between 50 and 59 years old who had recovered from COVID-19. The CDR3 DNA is TGTGCCAGCAGCTTAGCGAGGCTAGCGGGACAAGAGACCCAGTACTTC. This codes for CASSLARLAGQETQYF.